The source of this TCR beta chain is a study of STAT5B mutations in CD4+ large granular lymphocyte leukemia. Study-wide points: Compared with healthy controls (2/35), patient top clones favored TRBV06 (8/27). Patient CD4-sorted repertoires looked more clonal than healthy CD4+ repertoires, even without putative leukemic clones.

As regards this clone: Its antigen is not known.

Sequencing used immunoSEQ multiplex PCR; TCRdb keeps in-frame clones, though not all of them. The sample records about 29,000 clones, roughly 79% being singletons. Buffy coats from healthy blood donors served as controls. Trimming left V 2 bases short and J 0 bases short, with 10 bases between. The CDR3 consists of 15 residues. Germline V lookup: CDR1 SEHNR, CDR2 FQNEAQ (reference sequence). Input material: CD4+ T cells from blood buffy coats. This chain connects TRBV7-9 to TRBJ2-5; D unclear. The TCR sequence derives from a human donor in good health. This CDR3 is CASSLSWANQETQYF. The CDR3 bases are TGTGCCAGCAGCTTAAGTTGGGCTAACCAAGAGACCCAGTACTTC.